The source of this T cell receptor beta chain is a study of blood T cell repertoires in COVID-19. Germline V CDR1 and CDR2: LGHNA, YNFKEQ. Unmatched junction bases numbered 9, after V lost 2 bases and J lost 3 bases. This CDR3 is 17 amino acids long. Assay: immunoSEQ multiplex PCR; the TCRdb copy retains only in-frame clones and omits some. The repertoire holds some 350,000 clones, with about 90% as singletons. Sequences were obtained from peripheral blood. The sequence came from a young woman who had recovered from COVID-19. The V call is TRBV4-2, the J call TRBJ1-1, with 10 bases aligning to TRBD1. The CDR3 protein is CASSQYLTGTGDTEAFF. The CDR3 DNA reads as TGTGCCAGCAGCCAATACCTGACCGGGACAGGGGACACTGAAGCTTTCTTT.